A selection of T cell receptor beta chains follows, all from one sample in a study of CD8 T cells in Susac syndrome. TCRdb ran MiXCR on the immunoSEQ multiplex PCR reads and lists one entry per CDR3 protein. This sample carries 150,000 to 200,000 distinct CDR3 sequences, 90% to 95% of them seen once, and the ten largest clones take 0.08%. Sequencing input: CD4+ T cells from PBMCs. The receptor source for this set is a human donor in good health. CDR3s include the opening cysteine and the closing phenylalanine or tryptophan. D genes are given only for firm matches. The size field is filled for only some rows; it gives once, few, many or a size class.

TRBD1	once	TRBJ2-2	17	TRBV3-1	CASSRLQGATGTGELFF	TGTGCCAGCAGCCGTTTACAGGGGGCGACGGGCACCGGGGAGCTGTTTTTT
.	once	TRBJ1-3	15	TRBV5-1	CASSFDRSSGNTIYF	TGCGCCAGCAGCTTCGACAGATCCTCTGGAAACACCATATATTTT
.	.	TRBJ2-6	16	TRBV5-6	CASTPAGQGGANVLTF	TGTGCCAGCACCCCGGCGGGCCAAGGTGGGGCCAACGTCCTGACTTTC
.	.	TRBJ2-7	13	TRBV3-1	CASSQVNGYEQYF	TGTGCCAGCAGCCAAGTAAACGGCTACGAGCAGTACTTC
.	.	TRBJ2-1	16	TRBV27	CASRNGGTSGDNEQFF	TGTGCCAGCAGAAATGGAGGGACCTCGGGAGATAATGAGCAGTTCTTC
.	.	TRBJ2-5	13	TRBV9	CASSVAWRETQYF	TGTGCCAGCAGCGTAGCCTGGAGGGAGACCCAGTACTTC
.	.	TRBJ1-2	14	TRBV9	CASSPQLAVYGYTF	TGTGCCAGCAGCCCCCAACTGGCGGTCTATGGCTACACCTTC
.	.	TRBJ1-6	15	TRBV5-1	CASSWRSSYNSPLHF	TGCGCCAGCAGTTGGAGGAGCTCCTATAATTCACCCCTCCACTTT
.	once	TRBJ1-1	13	TRBV5-6	CASSRDYGPSAFF	TGTGCCAGCAGCCGGGATTACGGGCCGTCTGCTTTCTTT
.	once	TRBJ1-4	15	TRBV5-6	CASSGWSSQDEKLFF	TGTGCCAGCAGCGGTTGGTCGTCCCAAGATGAAAAACTGTTTTTT
TRBD1	.	TRBJ2-7	14	TRBV6-5	CASSSQWTGSEQYF	TGTGCCAGCAGTTCACAGTGGACAGGGAGTGAGCAGTACTTC
.	once	TRBJ1-5	13	TRBV20-1	CSARPSGNQPQHF	TGCAGTGCTAGACCTTCGGGCAATCAGCCCCAGCATTTT
.	.	TRBJ1-5	14	TRBV5-1	CASSPGHLNQPQHF	TGCGCCAGCAGCCCGGGACACCTTAATCAGCCCCAGCATTTT
.	.	TRBJ2-1	15	TRBV30	CAWSGSGGSYNEQFF	TGTGCCTGGAGTGGTTCTGGGGGCTCCTACAATGAGCAGTTCTTC
.	.	TRBJ1-5	13	TRBV27	CASSLRRYQPQHF	TGTGCCAGCAGTTTACGAAGGTATCAGCCCCAGCATTTT
.	few	TRBJ2-7	12	TRBV7-9	CASSVSGYEQYF	TGTGCCAGCAGCGTTTCGGGGTACGAGCAGTACTTC
.	.	TRBJ2-3	15	TRBV29-1	CSVPPEAYLTDTQYF	TGCAGCGTTCCCCCCGAAGCGTACCTCACAGATACGCAGTATTTT
TRBD1	once	TRBJ2-2	15	TRBV5-4	CASSLVKGAGGELFF	TGTGCCAGCAGCTTGGTAAAGGGGGCAGGCGGGGAGCTGTTTTTT
.	.	TRBJ1-1	14	TRBV5-4	CASSLNGLAASAFF	TGTGCCAGCAGCTTGAATGGTCTGGCGGCCTCCGCTTTCTTT
.	.	TRBJ2-3	13	TRBV29-1	CSVDQSGQATQYF	TGCAGCGTTGATCAGTCGGGGCAGGCAACGCAGTATTTT
.	.	TRBJ2-7	14	TRBV2	CASSWVTHRYEQYF	TGTGCCAGCTCTTGGGTAACACACCGCTACGAGCAGTACTTC
.	once	TRBJ2-7	14	TRBV6-5	CASSYGTESYEQYF	TGTGCCAGCAGTTACGGGACGGAATCCTACGAGCAGTACTTC
.	.	TRBJ2-7	16	TRBV21-1	CASSKEWGTDYHEQYF	TGTGCCAGCAGCAAAGAGTGGGGGACAGACTATCACGAGCAGTACTTC
TRBD1	.	TRBJ2-7	14	TRBV6-2/TRBV6-3	CASSTPGGRSEQYF	TGTGCCAGCAGTACGCCAGGGGGCCGGAGCGAGCAGTACTTC
TRBD1	.	TRBJ2-7	14	TRBV6-1	CASRRDRNSYEQYF	TGTGCCAGCAGGAGGGACAGAAACTCCTACGAGCAGTACTTC
TRBD1	.	TRBJ1-1	14	TRBV6-5	CASSYADREAEAFF	TGTGCCAGCAGTTACGCGGACAGGGAGGCTGAAGCTTTCTTT